A single sample is the source of the 26 T cell receptor beta chains below, sequenced in a study of shared clonotypes between healthy human individuals. TCRdb's copy holds only in-frame clones and misses some; the assay was immunoSEQ multiplex PCR. The sample yields about 460,000 clones, about 74% seen once. The sample was PBMCs. These receptors originate from a woman in her 40s in good health. Some clones in this sample may be carry-over from other donors' samples.

This rearrangement joins TRBV7-2 to TRBJ2-3; 11 positions agree with TRBD2. With 2 bases clipped from V and 0 bases from J, the junction kept 7 bases outside the gene matches. This CDR3 region has 18 residues. CDR1 is SGHTA, CDR2 FQGNSA, per germline. The CDR3 sequence: CASSLFRTSGLSTDTQYF. CDR3 bases: TGTGCCAGCAGCTTATTCCGGACTAGCGGGCTAAGCACAGATACGCAGTATTTT.

Notes on this clone: At one of its ends the junction is not consistent with the germline gene, which may arise from a read error. The rearrangement joins TRBV10-3 to TRBJ1-1; D possibly corresponds to TRBD1 (6 bases). The CDR3 length is 15 residues. Germline-derived CDR1 and CDR2 are ENHRY and SYGVKD. CDR3 sequence: CATVPGDKANAEAFF. Here the CDR3 DNA reads TGTGCCACCGTACCAGGGGACAAGGCGAACGCTGAAGCTTTCTTT.

This chain joins TRBV7-8 and TRBJ2-7; D not resolved. V lost 5 bases and J 3 bases, leaving 17 bases between the germline ends. CDR3 size: 15 residues. Germline assignment: CDR1 SGHVS and CDR2 FQNEAQ. The CDR3 protein is CASSTGRSLLYEQYF. The CDR3 nucleotides are TGTGCCAGCAGCACCGGTCGTTCGCTCCTCTACGAGCAGTACTTC. Looking up the rest from reference TRBV7-8 and TRBJ2-7 gives the full variable domain: GAGVSQSPRYKVAKRGQDVALRCDPISGHVSLFWYQQALGQGPEFLTYFQNEAQLDKSGLPSDRFFAERPEGSVSTLKIQRTQQEDSAVYLCASSTGRSLLYEQYFGPGTRLTVT.

The rearrangement links TRBV4-1 to TRBJ2-7; possible D gene TRBD1, 6 bases. V was shortened by 8 bases and J by 4 bases, with 21 bases between the two germline ends. The CDR3 contains 15 residues. Per the germline V gene, CDR1 is MGHRA and CDR2 is YSYEKL. Written as DNA, the CDR3 is TGCGCCAGCCGCGTAGAGACAGGAGGACGATACGAGCAGTACTTC. Translated: CASRVETGGRYEQYF.

About this clone: Other DNA sequences in the same sample also yield this CDR3. V is TRBV5-1 and J is TRBJ2-3, with 11 bases lining up with TRBD2. V trimming: 4 bases; J trimming: 2 bases; junction bases outside the gene matches: 6. This CDR3 has 16 amino acids. Germline V gene sequence: CDR1 SGHRS, CDR2 YFSETQ. The CDR3 loop reads CASSLGLAGVTDTQYF. CDR3 DNA: TGCGCCAGCAGCCTAGGACTAGCGGGTGTCACAGATACGCAGTATTTT.

Details on this clone: Since a far larger clone is one base different, this is likely a read error. The chain uses TRBV6-4 and TRBJ2-3, with 8 bases identical to TRBD1. This CDR3 is built from 14 residues. Germline-derived CDR1 and CDR2 are MRHNA and SNTAGT. The CDR3 DNA reads as TGTGCCAGCAGTAACTCGACAGGGGCAGATACGCAGTATTTT. It specifies CASSNSTGADTQYF.

The rearrangement joins TRBV6-5 to TRBJ2-7, with D perhaps given as TRBD1 or TRBD2 (5 bases each). Trimming took off 4 bases at V and 4 bases at J, with 14 bases between the two ends. There are 14 residues in the CDR3. Germline assignment: CDR1 MNHEY and CDR2 SVGAGI. The CDR3 sequence: CASSFSGPGYEQYF. CDR3 DNA sequence: TGTGCCAGCAGTTTCTCGGGGCCCGGGTACGAGCAGTACTTC.

The gene calls are TRBV30 and TRBJ1-4, with D possibly matching TRBD1 (6 bases). The CDR3 loop spans 14 amino acids. Deletions cut 6 bases from V and 7 bases from J, with 18 bases between. CDR1 and CDR2 from the germline V gene are GTSNPN and SVGIG (reference sequence). The CDR3 spells CACLRGGDTEKLFF. The CDR3 nucleotides are TGTGCCTGCCTCCGGGGTGGGGACACTGAAAAACTGTTTTTT. The full variable domain, with the rest looked up from reference TRBV30 and TRBJ1-4, is SQTIHQWPATLVQPVGSPLSLECTVEGTSNPNLYWYRQAAGRGLQLLFYSVGIGQISSEVPQNLSASRPQDRQFILSSKKLLLSDSGFYLCACLRGGDTEKLFFGSGTQLSVL.

This clone has only a few counts. The chain recombines TRBV9 with TRBJ2-1, with no clear D. Trimming shortened V by 1 base and J by 2 bases, and 7 bases separated the two germline ends. The CDR3 extends over 14 amino acids. Germline V gene lookup returns CDR1 SGDLS and CDR2 YYNGEE. The CDR3 sequence is CASSVISTYNEQFF. In nucleotides, the CDR3 is TGTGCCAGCAGCGTAATTAGCACCTACAATGAGCAGTTCTTC.

V gene TRBV15 combines with J gene TRBJ2-7; D may be TRBD1 (5 bases). V was trimmed by 4 bases and J by 4 bases, leaving 11 bases between them. The V gene's germline CDR1 is LNHNV and CDR2 YYDKDF (reference sequence). This CDR3 comprises 13 residues. In DNA form, the CDR3 reads TGTGCCACCAGCACAGGGTTGGGGTACGAGCAGTACTTC. This sequence encodes CATSTGLGYEQYF. Drawing the rest from reference TRBV15 and TRBJ2-7, the complete variable domain is DAMVIQNPRYQVTQFGKPVTLSCSQTLNHNVMYWYQQKSSQAPKLLFHYYDKDFNNEADTPDNFQSRRPNTSFCFLDIRSPGLGDTAMYLCATSTGLGYEQYFGPGTRLTVT.

The count of this clone is one. J is TRBJ2-3 and V is TRBV19; no clear D gene. The CDR3 is made up of 11 amino acids. Germline V gives CDR1 LNHDA, CDR2 SQIVND (reference sequence). Trimming removed 5 bases at V and 6 bases at J, with 6 bases between. The CDR3 sequence: CASSGGDTQYF. DNA for the CDR3: TGTGCCAGTAGTGGTGGGGATACGCAGTATTTT.

As to this clone: A far larger clone differs by one base, so this is likely a read error. Distinct nucleotide sequences in the sample also encode this CDR3. The CDR3 region is CASSLETAKNIQYF. The DNA of the CDR3 is TGCGCCAGCAGCTTGGAAACAGCCAAGAACATTCAGTACTTC. The rearrangement uses TRBV5-1 and TRBJ2-4, with no clear D. There are 14 residues in the CDR3. The germline gives CDR1 SGHRS, CDR2 YFSETQ.

Notes on this clone: Other DNA sequences of this sample code for an identical CDR3. The rearrangement joins TRBV15 to TRBJ2-7, with 10 bases lining up with TRBD1. CDR1 LNHNV and CDR2 YYDKDF come from the germline V gene (reference sequence). V dropped 3 bases and J dropped 4; count of bases not matched to a gene: 0. The CDR3 covers 13 residues. CDR3 loop: CATSRDRGYEQYF. Here the CDR3 DNA reads TGTGCCACCAGCAGGGACAGGGGGTACGAGCAGTACTTC.

The chain combines TRBV5-6 with TRBJ1-4, with D possibly being TRBD1 (6 bases). The CDR3 consists of 16 residues. Deletions cut 4 bases from V and 4 bases from J, with 17 bases between. Germline V gene sequence: CDR1 SGHDT, CDR2 YYEEEE. Here the CDR3 DNA reads TGTGCCAGCAGCCCAAGGATTGAAGGGGGTAATGAAAAACTGTTTTTT. It encodes CASSPRIEGGNEKLFF.

The chain is built from TRBV30 and TRBJ2-1; D possibly matches TRBD1 or TRBD2 (5 bases each). The CDR3 runs to 13 residues. CDR1 is GTSNPN, CDR2 SVGIG, per germline (reference sequence). Trimming removed 2 bases from V and 10 bases from J, with 15 bases in between. The chain's CDR3 is CAWSPDLRGEQFF. As DNA, the CDR3 is TGTGCCTGGAGTCCCGACTTACGGGGCGAGCAGTTCTTC.

The J gene is TRBJ2-3, the V gene TRBV29-1; a weak D match, TRBD1 (6 bases). This CDR3 spans 14 amino acids. Germline V CDR1 and CDR2: SQVTM, ANQGSEA. Trimming removed 7 bases at V and 1 base at J, with 15 bases between. The CDR3 protein is CSAEQGYGTDTQYF. DNA for the CDR3: TGCAGCGCCGAACAGGGTTACGGCACAGATACGCAGTATTTT.

The chain employs TRBV30 and TRBJ1-3, with D possibly matching TRBD1 (5 bases). The CDR3 covers 15 residues. Trimming cost V 3 bases and J 0 bases, with 12 bases left between them. Germline CDR1 is GTSNPN and CDR2 is SVGIG (reference sequence). The CDR3 nucleotides are TGTGCCTGGAGCCCTGGGGGTAACTCTGGAAACACCATATATTTT. Translation: CAWSPGGNSGNTIYF.

This chain connects TRBV11-2 to TRBJ1-2; no definite D call. CDR3 length: 13 residues. The germline V gene has CDR1 SGHAT and CDR2 FQNNGV. V lost 5 bases to trimming and J lost 7 bases, with 14 bases between them. CDR3 amino acids: CASSPQPQAGYTF. In DNA, the CDR3 is TGTGCCAGCAGCCCACAACCCCAGGCTGGCTACACCTTC.

The CDR3 spells CAIRQGATGANVLTF. Here the CDR3 DNA reads TGTGCCATCCGACAGGGGGCTACTGGGGCCAACGTCCTGACTTTC. This chain joins TRBV10-3 and TRBJ2-6; 10 bases match TRBD1. Trimming cost V 8 bases and J 2 bases; bases outside gene matches: 3. The CDR3 length is 15 residues. The germline CDR1 and CDR2 sequences are ENHRY and SYGVKD.

For this clone: Other DNA variants within this sample encode the same CDR3. This chain uses TRBV9 with TRBJ2-2, with a weak D call TRBD2 (6 bases). This CDR3 spans 15 amino acids. Germline V CDR1 and CDR2: SGDLS, YYNGEE. The ends were cut back, 0 bases at V and 6 bases at J, with 12 bases in the middle. The CDR3 loop is CASSVVQGGPGELFF. The DNA for the CDR3 is TGTGCCAGCAGCGTAGTTCAGGGAGGCCCCGGGGAGCTGTTTTTT.

CDR3 residues: CASKGGSGSGLYEQYF. The CDR3 DNA reads TGTGCCAGCAAGGGTGGTAGCGGGAGTGGTCTCTACGAGCAGTACTTC. V and J are TRBV27 and TRBJ2-7; 9 positions agree with TRBD2. V gave up 7 bases and J gave up 3 bases; unmatched junction bases: 13. Germline V gives CDR1 MNHEY, CDR2 SMNVEV (reference sequence). The CDR3 is 16 residues long.

CDR3 sequence: CASSPSGATNEKLFF. CDR3 bases: TGTGCCAGCTCTCCCTCGGGGGCAACTAATGAAAAACTGTTTTTT. V is TRBV18 and J is TRBJ1-4; possibly TRBD1 for D (5 bases). This CDR3 is built from 15 residues. The V gene's germline CDR1 is KGHSH and CDR2 LQKENI. The V end was cut by 6 bases, the J end by 0 bases, with 11 bases between. Looking up the rest from reference TRBV18 and TRBJ1-4 gives the full variable domain: NAGVMQNPRHLVRRRGQEARLRCSPMKGHSHVYWYRQLPEEGLKFMVYLQKENIIDESGMPKERFSAEFPKEGPSILRIQQVVRGDSAAYFCASSPSGATNEKLFFGSGTQLSVL.

This clone appeared once. Other DNA variants within this sample encode the same CDR3. The chain recombines TRBV30 with TRBJ1-3, with 7 bases matching TRBD1. CDR3 length: 15 residues. Looked up from germline, CDR1 is GTSNPN and CDR2 is SVGIG (reference sequence). Trimming at V came to 1 base and at J to 0 bases, leaving 3 bases not matched to a gene. CDR3 residues: CAWSGQGYSGNTIYF. The CDR3 DNA is TGTGCCTGGAGTGGACAGGGTTACTCTGGAAACACCATATATTTT.

This clone appeared once. The V and J genes are TRBV6-1 and TRBJ2-5, with no clear D. The CDR3 runs to 13 residues. V dropped 0 bases and J dropped 3 bases, with 5 bases sitting between them. Germline V gives CDR1 MNHNS, CDR2 SASEGT. The CDR3 DNA sequence: TGTGCCAGCAGTGAAGCCCCCGAAGAGACCCAGTACTTC. Residues: CASSEAPEETQYF.

The chain joins TRBV28 to TRBJ2-3; 9 nucleotides match TRBD1. CDR1 is MDHEN and CDR2 is SYDVKM in the germline V gene. CDR3 size: 16 residues. The ends lost 5 bases at V and 0 bases at J; junction bases unmatched: 6. DNA for the CDR3: TGTGCCAGCAGTCAGCATGGGACAGGGAGCACAGATACGCAGTATTTT. It translates to CASSQHGTGSTDTQYF.

The V and J genes are TRBV7-9 and TRBJ2-5; TRBD1 agrees at 8 bases. This CDR3 has 14 amino acids. Losses at the gene ends were 4 bases for V and 4 bases for J; bases not matched to a gene: 5. CDR1 is SEHNR, CDR2 FQNEAQ, per germline (reference sequence). This CDR3 is CASSSTGGGETQYF. For the CDR3, the DNA is TGTGCCAGCAGCTCAACAGGGGGAGGAGAGACCCAGTACTTC.